This T cell receptor beta chain originates from a study of shared clonotypes between healthy human individuals. HIV-negative, healthy adults without recent acute infections or vaccinations were the donors. The data were produced by immunoSEQ multiplex PCR, yet TCRdb's version contains in-frame clones alone and is incomplete. Of about 2.3 million clones in the sample, roughly 90% were seen once. The CDR3 covers 15 residues. V trimming: 10 bases; J trimming: 4 bases; junction bases outside the gene matches: 11. Germline V gene lookup returns CDR1 SNHLY and CDR2 FYNNEI. This clonotype was obtained from a man aged 18-30 years in good health. Some clones in this sample may be carry-over from other donors' samples. The specimen was naive CD4+ T cells from PBMCs. Subset given: CD45RA+ positively selected. The chain joins TRBV2 to TRBJ1-5, with TRBD1 matching over 9 bases. The CDR3 loop reads CATSGQGNRNQPQHF. The DNA for the CDR3 is TGTGCCACTTCGGGACAGGGAAATAGAAATCAGCCCCAGCATTTT.